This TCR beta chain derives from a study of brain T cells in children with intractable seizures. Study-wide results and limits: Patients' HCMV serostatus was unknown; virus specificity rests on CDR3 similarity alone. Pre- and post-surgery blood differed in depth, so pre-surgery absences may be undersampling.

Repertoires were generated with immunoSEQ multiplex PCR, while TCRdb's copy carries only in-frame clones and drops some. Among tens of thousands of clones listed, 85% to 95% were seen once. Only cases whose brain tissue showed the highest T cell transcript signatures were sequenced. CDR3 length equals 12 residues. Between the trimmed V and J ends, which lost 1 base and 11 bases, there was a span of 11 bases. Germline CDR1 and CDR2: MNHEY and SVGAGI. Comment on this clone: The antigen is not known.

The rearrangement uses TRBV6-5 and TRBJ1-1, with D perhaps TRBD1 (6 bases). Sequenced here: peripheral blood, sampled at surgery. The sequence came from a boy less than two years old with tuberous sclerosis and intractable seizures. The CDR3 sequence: CASSYWGRDAFF. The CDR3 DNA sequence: TGTGCCAGCAGTTACTGGGGGCGCGACGCTTTCTTT.